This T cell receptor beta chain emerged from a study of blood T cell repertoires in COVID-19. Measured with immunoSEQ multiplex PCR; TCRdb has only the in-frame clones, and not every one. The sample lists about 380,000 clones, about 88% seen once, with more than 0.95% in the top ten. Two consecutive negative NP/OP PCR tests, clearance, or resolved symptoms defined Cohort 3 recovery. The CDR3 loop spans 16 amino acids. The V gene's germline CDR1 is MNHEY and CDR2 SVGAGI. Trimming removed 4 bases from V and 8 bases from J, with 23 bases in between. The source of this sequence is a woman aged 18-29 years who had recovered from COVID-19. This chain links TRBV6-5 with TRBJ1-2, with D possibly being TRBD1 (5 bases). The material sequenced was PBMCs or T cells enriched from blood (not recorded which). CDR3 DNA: TGTGCCAGCAGTTCTCATACGGACATGGCCTTAGAGGGCTACACCTTC. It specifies CASSSHTDMALEGYTF.